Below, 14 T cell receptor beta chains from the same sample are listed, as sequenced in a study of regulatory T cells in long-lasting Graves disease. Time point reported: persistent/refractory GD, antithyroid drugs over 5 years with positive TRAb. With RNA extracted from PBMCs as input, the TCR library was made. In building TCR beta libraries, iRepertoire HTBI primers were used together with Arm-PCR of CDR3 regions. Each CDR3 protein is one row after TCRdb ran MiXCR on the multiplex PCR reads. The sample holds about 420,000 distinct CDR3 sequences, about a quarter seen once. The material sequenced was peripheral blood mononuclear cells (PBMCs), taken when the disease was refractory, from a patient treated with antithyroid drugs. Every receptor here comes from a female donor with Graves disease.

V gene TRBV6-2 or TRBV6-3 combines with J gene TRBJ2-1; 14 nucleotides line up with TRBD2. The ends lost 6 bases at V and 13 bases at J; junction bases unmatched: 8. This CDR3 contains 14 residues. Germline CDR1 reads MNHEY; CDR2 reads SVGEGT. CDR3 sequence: CASSPGTSGSGQFF. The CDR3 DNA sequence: TGTGCCAGCAGCCCCGGGACTAGCGGGAGTGGACAGTTCTTC.

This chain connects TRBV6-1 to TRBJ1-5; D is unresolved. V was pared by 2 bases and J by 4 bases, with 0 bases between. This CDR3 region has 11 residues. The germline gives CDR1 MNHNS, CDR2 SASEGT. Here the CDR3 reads CASSENQPQHF. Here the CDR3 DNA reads TGTGCCAGCAGTGAAAATCAGCCCCAGCATTTT.

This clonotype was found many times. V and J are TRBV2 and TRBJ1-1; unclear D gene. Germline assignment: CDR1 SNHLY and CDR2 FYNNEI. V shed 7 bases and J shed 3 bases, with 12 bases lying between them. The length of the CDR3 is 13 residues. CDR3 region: CASTLGMDTEAFF. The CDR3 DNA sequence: TGTGCCAGCACCCTCGGAATGGACACTGAAGCTTTCTTT.

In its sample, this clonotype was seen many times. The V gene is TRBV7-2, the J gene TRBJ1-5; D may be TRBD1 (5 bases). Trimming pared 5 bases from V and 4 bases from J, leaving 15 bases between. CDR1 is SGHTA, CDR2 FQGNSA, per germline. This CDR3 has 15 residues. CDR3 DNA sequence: TGTGCCAGCAGCGTTAGCCCGGGGGTGAATCAGCCCCAGCATTTT. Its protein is CASSVSPGVNQPQHF.

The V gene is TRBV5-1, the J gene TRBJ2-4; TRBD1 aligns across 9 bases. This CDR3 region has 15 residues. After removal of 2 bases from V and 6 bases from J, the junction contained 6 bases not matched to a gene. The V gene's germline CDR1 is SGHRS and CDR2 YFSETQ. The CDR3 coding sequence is TGCGCCAGCAGCTTAGGACAGGGGACGTCAAACATTCAGTACTTC. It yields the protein CASSLGQGTSNIQYF. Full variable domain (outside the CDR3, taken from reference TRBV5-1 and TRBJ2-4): KAGVTQTPRYLIKTRGQQVTLSCSPISGHRSVSWYQQTPGQGLQFLFEYFSETQRNKGNFPGRFSGRQFSNSRSEMNVSTLELGDSALYLCASSLGQGTSNIQYFGAGTRLSVL.

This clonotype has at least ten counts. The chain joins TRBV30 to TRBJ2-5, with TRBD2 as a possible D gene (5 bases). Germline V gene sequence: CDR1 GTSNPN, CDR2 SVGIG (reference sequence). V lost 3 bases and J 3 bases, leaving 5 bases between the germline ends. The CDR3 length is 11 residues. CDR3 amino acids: CAWRREETQYF. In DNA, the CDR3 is TGTGCCTGGAGGAGGGAAGAGACCCAGTACTTC.

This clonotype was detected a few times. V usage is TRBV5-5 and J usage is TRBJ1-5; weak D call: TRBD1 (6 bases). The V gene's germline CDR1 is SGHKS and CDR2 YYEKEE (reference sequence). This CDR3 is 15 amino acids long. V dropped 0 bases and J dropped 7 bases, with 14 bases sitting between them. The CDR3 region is CASSLALQGRQPQHF. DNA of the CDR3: TGTGCCAGCAGCTTGGCCCTTCAGGGGAGACAGCCCCAGCATTTT.

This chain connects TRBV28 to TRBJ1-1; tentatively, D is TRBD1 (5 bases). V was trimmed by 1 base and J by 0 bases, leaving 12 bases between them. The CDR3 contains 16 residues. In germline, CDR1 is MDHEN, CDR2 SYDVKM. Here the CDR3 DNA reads TGTGCCAGCAGTTTATTAGTAGGGGCAATGAACACTGAAGCTTTCTTT. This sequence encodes CASSLLVGAMNTEAFF.

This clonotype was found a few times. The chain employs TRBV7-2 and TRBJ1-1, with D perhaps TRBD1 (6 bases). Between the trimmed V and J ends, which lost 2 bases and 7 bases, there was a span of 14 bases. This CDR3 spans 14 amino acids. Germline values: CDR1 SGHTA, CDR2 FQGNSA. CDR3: CASSLMIMDSEAFF. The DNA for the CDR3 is TGTGCCAGCAGCTTAATGATAATGGACAGTGAAGCTTTCTTT.

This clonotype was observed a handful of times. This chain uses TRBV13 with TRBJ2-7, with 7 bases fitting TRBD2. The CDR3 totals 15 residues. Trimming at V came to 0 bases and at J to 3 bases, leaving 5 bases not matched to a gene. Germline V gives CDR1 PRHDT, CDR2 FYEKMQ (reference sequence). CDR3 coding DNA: TGTGCCAGCAGCTTAGGCGGACTAGAGAGCTACGAGCAGTACTTC. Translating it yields CASSLGGLESYEQYF.

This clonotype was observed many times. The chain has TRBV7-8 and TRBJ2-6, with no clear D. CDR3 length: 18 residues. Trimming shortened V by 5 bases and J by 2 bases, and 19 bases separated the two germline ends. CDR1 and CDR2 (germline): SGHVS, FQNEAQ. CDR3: CASSPRGVGVAGANVLTF. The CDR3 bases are TGTGCCAGCAGCCCACGCGGAGTCGGAGTAGCTGGGGCCAACGTCCTGACTTTC.

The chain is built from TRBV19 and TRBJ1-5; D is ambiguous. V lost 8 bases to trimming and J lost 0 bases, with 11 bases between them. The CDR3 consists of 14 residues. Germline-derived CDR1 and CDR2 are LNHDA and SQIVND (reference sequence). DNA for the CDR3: TGTGCCAGTCAAGGGTGGAATAGCAATCAGCCCCAGCATTTT. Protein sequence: CASQGWNSNQPQHF.

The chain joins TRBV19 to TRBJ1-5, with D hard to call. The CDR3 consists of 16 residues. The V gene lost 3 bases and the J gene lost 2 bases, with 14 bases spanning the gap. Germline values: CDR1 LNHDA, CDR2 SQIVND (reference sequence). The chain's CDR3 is CASSIQMTRGNQPQHF. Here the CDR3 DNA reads TGTGCCAGTAGTATCCAAATGACTCGGGGCAATCAGCCCCAGCATTTT.

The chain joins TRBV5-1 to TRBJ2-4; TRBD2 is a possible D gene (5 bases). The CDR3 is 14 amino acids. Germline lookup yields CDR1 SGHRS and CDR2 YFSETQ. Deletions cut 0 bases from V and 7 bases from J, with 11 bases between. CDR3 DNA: TGCGCCAGCAGCTTGGCCGGTATAGCGAACATTCAGTACTTC. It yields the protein CASSLAGIANIQYF.